These 28 T cell receptor beta chains came from one sample sequenced in a study of cytomegalovirus exposure and HLA in healthy donors. Sequenced by immunoSEQ multiplex PCR; TCRdb stores in-frame clones only, minus some. The repertoire holds roughly 130,000 clones, with more than 80% as singletons. Sequencing input: PBMCs. Receptor source: a woman aged 25 to 39 in good health and CMV-seropositive.

V is TRBV28 and J is TRBJ2-6, with unresolved D. Germline loops: CDR1 MDHEN, CDR2 SYDVKM. The CDR3 contains 16 residues. V gave up 4 bases and J gave up 0 bases, with 10 bases separating them. Here the CDR3 reads CASSSDTFSGANVLTF. CDR3 DNA: TGTGCCAGCAGTTCCGACACTTTCTCTGGGGCCAACGTCCTGACTTTC.

The V gene is TRBV28, the J gene TRBJ1-2; D call uncertain. This CDR3 is built from 13 residues. CDR1 is MDHEN, CDR2 SYDVKM, per germline. V lost 5 bases and J 4 bases, leaving 11 bases between the germline ends. CDR3 nucleotide sequence: TGTGCCAGCAGTATACCAACGGGCTATGGCTACACCTTC. Its translation: CASSIPTGYGYTF.

CDR3 nucleotide sequence: TGTGCCAGCAGTGGGACAGACACCGGGGAGCTGTTTTTT. This translates into CASSGTDTGELFF. J is TRBJ2-2 and V is TRBV6-5; 7 bases match TRBD1. With 5 bases clipped from V and 3 bases from J, the junction kept 0 bases outside the gene matches. The CDR3 is 13 residues long. Germline loops: CDR1 MNHEY, CDR2 SVGAGI.

The V and J genes are TRBV5-4 and TRBJ2-3; D not certain. Germline CDR1 SGHNT, CDR2 YYREEE (reference sequence). V was clipped by 0 bases and J by 2 bases, with 7 bases between them. This CDR3 spans 14 amino acids. Written as DNA, the CDR3 is TGTGCCAGCAGCTTGGAGCTATCCACAGATACGCAGTATTTT. Translation: CASSLELSTDTQYF.

The genes are TRBV5-6 and TRBJ1-4, with 7 bases fitting TRBD1. V shed 4 bases and J 8 bases; nucleotides not matched to a gene: 14. The germline CDR1 and CDR2 sequences are SGHDT and YYEEEE. CDR3 length equals 16 residues. The CDR3 sequence: CASSSRDREINEKLFF. The CDR3 DNA sequence: TGTGCCAGCAGCAGCAGAGACAGGGAGATAAACGAAAAACTGTTTTTT.

This chain joins TRBV10-2 and TRBJ2-1; maybe TRBD1 (7 bases). The CDR3 contains 13 residues. Germline lookup yields CDR1 WSHSY and CDR2 SAAADI. The V gene lost 3 bases and the J gene lost 9 bases, with 12 bases spanning the gap. This CDR3 reads CASSEGRGAEQFF. The DNA of the CDR3 is TGCGCCAGCAGTGAAGGCAGGGGGGCTGAGCAGTTCTTC.

CDR3 region: CASSLDLTSTDTQYF. The CDR3 region has the DNA TGTGCCAGCAGCTTGGATTTAACTAGCACAGATACGCAGTATTTT. V gene TRBV5-4 combines with J gene TRBJ2-3; D gene uncertain. Germline V gene data show CDR1 as SGHNT and CDR2 as YYREEE (reference sequence). Between the trimmed V and J ends, which lost 0 bases and 0 bases, there was a span of 8 bases. The CDR3 is 15 amino acids.

The genes are TRBV7-9 and TRBJ2-1, with a weak D call TRBD2 (5 bases). The CDR3 loop spans 14 amino acids. CDR1 and CDR2 from the germline V gene are SEHNR and FQNEAQ (reference sequence). With 5 bases removed from V and 5 bases from J, the gap between germline ends came to 13 bases. The CDR3 DNA is TGTGCCAGCAGCCCTGGAGGTAACCACAATGAGCAGTTCTTC. It codes for CASSPGGNHNEQFF.

As for this clone: Other DNA sequences in this specimen translate into the identical CDR3. This chain joins TRBV5-6 and TRBJ2-7; D perhaps matches TRBD2 (5 bases). V lost 2 bases and J 1 base, leaving 7 bases between the germline ends. The germline gives CDR1 SGHDT, CDR2 YYEEEE. The CDR3 has 13 amino acids. CDR3 region: CASSFGDSYEQYF. As DNA, the CDR3 is TGTGCCAGCAGCTTCGGGGATTCCTACGAGCAGTACTTC.

This chain links TRBV9 with TRBJ2-3; D possibly corresponds to TRBD1 (6 bases). The CDR3 contains 16 residues. The germline CDR1 and CDR2 sequences are SGDLS and YYNGEE. V was clipped by 0 bases and J by 4 bases, with 15 bases between them. This chain's CDR3 is CASSVVSGTMADTQYF. The DNA of the CDR3 is TGTGCCAGCAGCGTAGTATCGGGGACAATGGCAGATACGCAGTATTTT.

The chain joins TRBV7-9 to TRBJ2-1; 8 positions agree with TRBD1. CDR1 is SEHNR, CDR2 FQNEAQ, per germline (reference sequence). The CDR3 sequence is 14 residues long. V was pared by 5 bases and J by 3 bases, with 3 bases of the junction left unmatched. CDR3 coding DNA: TGTGCCAGCAGCGCAGGGGGCGACTACAATGAGCAGTTCTTC. Protein sequence: CASSAGGDYNEQFF.

The V call is TRBV6-5, the J call TRBJ2-5; tentative D call: TRBD2 (5 bases). The V end was cut by 5 bases, the J end by 5 bases, with 15 bases between. This CDR3 has 14 amino acids. Germline CDR1 is MNHEY and CDR2 is SVGAGI. The CDR3 DNA follows: TGTGCCAGCAGTCCCCCGGGGAGTTGGGAGACCCAGTACTTC. This codes for CASSPPGSWETQYF.

In this sample, this clone turned up a few times. The chain combines TRBV6-5 with TRBJ2-2, with D unclear. V shed 8 bases and J shed 6 bases, with 10 bases lying between them. The CDR3 has 12 residues. Germline V lookup: CDR1 MNHEY, CDR2 SVGAGI. The CDR3 DNA sequence: TGTGCCAGCCGCGATTTACCCGGGGAGCTGTTTTTT. Its protein is CASRDLPGELFF.

The genes are TRBV4-1 and TRBJ1-5, with 8 bases lining up with TRBD1. The CDR3 loop spans 17 amino acids. The V segment lost 3 bases and the J segment 2 bases; nucleotides outside the gene matches: 9. Per the germline V gene, CDR1 is MGHRA and CDR2 is YSYEKL. The CDR3: CASSHISGGAGNQPQHF. CDR3 DNA: TGCGCCAGCAGCCATATATCAGGGGGCGCGGGCAATCAGCCCCAGCATTTT.

This sequence joins TRBV29-1 and TRBJ1-2; possibly TRBD1 for D (5 bases). The CDR3 has 12 residues. The V end was cut by 4 bases, the J end by 7 bases, with 13 bases between. Germline V CDR1 and CDR2: SQVTM, ANQGSEA. The CDR3 DNA is TGCAGCGTTGTAGGAGGGACTAGTGGCTACACCTTC. This encodes CSVVGGTSGYTF.

This rearrangement joins TRBV7-3 to TRBJ1-2; possible D gene TRBD1, 5 bases. The length of the CDR3 is 17 residues. Germline V gene lookup returns CDR1 SGHTA and CDR2 FQGTGA. The V end was cut by 2 bases, the J end by 0 bases, with 16 bases between. DNA for the CDR3: TGTGCCAGCAGCTTAGGTCAGGGAAGGGGCCCTAACTATGGCTACACCTTC. The encoded protein is CASSLGQGRGPNYGYTF. The entire variable domain, with the rest obtained from reference TRBV7-3 and TRBJ1-2, is as follows: GAGVSQTPSNKVTEKGKYVELRCDPISGHTALYWYRQSLGQGPEFLIYFQGTGAADDSGLPNDRFFAVRPEGSVSTLKIQRTERGDSAVYLCASSLGQGRGPNYGYTFGSGTRLTVV.

The rearrangement uses TRBV6-1 and TRBJ2-7; D unresolved. This CDR3 has 15 residues. Germline V gene lookup returns CDR1 MNHNS and CDR2 SASEGT. The V end lost 0 bases, the J end lost 2 bases, and 11 bases lay between the germline ends. Written as DNA, the CDR3 is TGTGCCAGCAGTGAAGCTCCGGCAGGTCCCTACGAGCAGTACTTC. Amino acid sequence: CASSEAPAGPYEQYF.

The chain joins TRBV28 to TRBJ2-5; maybe TRBD2 (6 bases). Between the trimmed V and J ends, which lost 5 bases and 0 bases, there was a span of 16 bases. This CDR3 contains 16 residues. Germline V gene data show CDR1 as MDHEN and CDR2 as SYDVKM. CDR3: CASSPAGGTYQETQYF. CDR3 bases: TGTGCCAGCAGTCCCGCGGGCGGGACGTACCAAGAGACCCAGTACTTC.

The chain uses TRBV5-1 and TRBJ2-1; D perhaps matches TRBD2 (6 bases). The CDR3 runs 15 residues. Trimming pared 1 base from V and 2 bases from J, leaving 10 bases between. Germline-derived CDR1 and CDR2 are SGHRS and YFSETQ. CDR3 sequence (DNA): TGCGCCAGCAGCTTGCAGGCGGGACCCTACAATGAGCAGTTCTTC. This gives the protein CASSLQAGPYNEQFF.

The genes are TRBV5-6 and TRBJ2-3; D remains unclear. From germline, CDR1 is SGHDT and CDR2 YYEEEE. V was trimmed by 5 bases and J by 5 bases, leaving 12 bases between them. CDR3 length: 13 residues. The CDR3 sequence: CASSPTPRDTQYF. The CDR3 DNA is TGTGCCAGCAGTCCCACGCCGCGAGATACGCAGTATTTT.

V and J are TRBV4-1 and TRBJ2-3; 9 bases fit TRBD2. The J segment lost 0 bases and the V segment lost 0 bases, leaving 10 bases of the junction unmatched. The germline V gene encodes CDR1 MGHRA and CDR2 YSYEKL. The CDR3 is 19 amino acids. For the CDR3, the DNA is TGCGCCAGCAGCCAAGACGATGGACTAGCGAGGGTGAGCACAGATACGCAGTATTTT. Translation gives CASSQDDGLARVSTDTQYF.

V is TRBV4-1 and J is TRBJ2-5; D possibly corresponds to TRBD2 (6 bases). Trimming cost V 1 base and J 3 bases, with 12 bases left between them. The germline V gene encodes CDR1 MGHRA and CDR2 YSYEKL. The CDR3 runs to 15 residues. The CDR3 sequence is CASSQVLRGKETQYF. CDR3 in DNA: TGCGCCAGCAGCCAAGTTTTGCGGGGTAAAGAGACCCAGTACTTC.

J is TRBJ2-6 and V is TRBV10-3; tentatively, D is TRBD1 (5 bases). V lost 3 bases and J lost 1, with 7 bases in between. Per germline, CDR1 ENHRY and CDR2 SYGVKD. CDR3 length: 15 amino acids. CDR3 region: CAISEPGSGANVLTF. CDR3 coding DNA: TGTGCCATCAGTGAACCAGGGTCTGGGGCCAACGTCCTGACTTTC.

The V and J genes are TRBV5-6 and TRBJ2-7, with D perhaps matching TRBD1 (5 bases). The CDR3 is 14 amino acids. Germline V gene sequence: CDR1 SGHDT, CDR2 YYEEEE. Trimming left V 2 bases short and J 0 bases short, with 9 bases between. CDR3 sequence (DNA): TGTGCCAGCAGCTTCTACAGGTTCTCCTACGAGCAGTACTTC. Residues: CASSFYRFSYEQYF.

The chain recombines TRBV9 with TRBJ2-2; a possible D gene is TRBD1 (5 bases). Germline values: CDR1 SGDLS, CDR2 YYNGEE. The CDR3 runs to 17 residues. With 0 bases removed from V and 6 bases from J, the gap between germline ends came to 18 bases. Written as DNA, the CDR3 is TGTGCCAGCAGCGTAGCTACTGTCAGGGTTTCTGCCGGGGAGCTGTTTTTT. Encoded protein: CASSVATVRVSAGELFF.

V usage is TRBV5-6 and J usage is TRBJ2-1; 11 positions match TRBD2. Germline CDR1 reads SGHDT; CDR2 reads YYEEEE. The CDR3 is 15 residues long. The V and J ends lost 2 bases and 7 bases, in that order; junction bases with no gene match: 5. CDR3 DNA: TGTGCCAGCAGCTTTGGGCTAGCGGGAGGTAATGAGCAGTTCTTC. This encodes CASSFGLAGGNEQFF.

The rearrangement joins TRBV28 to TRBJ2-2; maybe TRBD1 (6 bases). This CDR3 is built from 16 residues. V was cut by 7 bases and J by 2 bases, with 17 bases left in between. Germline loops: CDR1 MDHEN, CDR2 SYDVKM. CDR3 sequence: CASTGIGTINTGELFF. In nucleotides, the CDR3 is TGTGCCAGCACGGGCATTGGGACAATAAACACCGGGGAGCTGTTTTTT.

The rearrangement links TRBV27 to TRBJ2-1, with D possibly TRBD2 on 5 matching bases. Germline V gene sequence: CDR1 MNHEY, CDR2 SMNVEV (reference sequence). V was trimmed by 4 bases and J by 8 bases, leaving 15 bases between them. This CDR3 has 14 amino acids. CDR3 bases: TGTGCCAGCAGTTCCTATAGGGAGAGAGATGAGCAGTTCTTC. Amino acids: CASSSYRERDEQFF.